Each of the 19 T cell receptor beta chains below was sequenced from the same sample in a study of blood T cell repertoires in COVID-19 (dated by TCRdb to between 2020 and 2021). Libraries came from the immunoSEQ multiplex PCR assay. This immuneACCESS table, as held by TCRdb, lists in-frame sequences with V and J called but not all clones. Of the missing ones, under half trace to an unresolved V gene in checked studies; the others have no known cause. The sample table records some 180,000 clones; more than 80% of these occur just once. 8.2% of the sample goes to the ten largest clones. Sequencing was carried out using peripheral blood. Receptors were obtained from an older woman with acute or convalescent COVID-19.

The genes are TRBV30 and TRBJ2-1, with 8 bases fitting TRBD2. CDR3 length: 17 amino acids. CDR1 and CDR2 from the germline V gene are GTSNPN and SVGIG (reference sequence). V lost 1 base, J lost 2 bases, and 10 bases stayed unmatched. CDR3: CAWSGGTGGRAYNEQFF. CDR3 sequence (DNA): TGTGCCTGGAGTGGCGGAACGGGAGGGAGGGCCTACAATGAGCAGTTCTTC.

The chain has TRBV5-4 and TRBJ2-1, with 7 bases identical to TRBD2. CDR1 SGHNT and CDR2 YYREEE come from the germline V gene (reference sequence). J was trimmed by 8 bases and V by 5 bases; bases with no gene match: 7. The CDR3 consists of 13 residues. CDR3 nucleotide sequence: TGTGCCAGCAGGGGAACGACTAGCCATGAGCAGTTCTTC. Translation: CASRGTTSHEQFF.

V gene TRBV28 combines with J gene TRBJ2-1; D remains ambiguous. The length of the CDR3 is 16 residues. Trimming left V 4 bases short and J 0 bases short, with 13 bases between. From germline, CDR1 is MDHEN and CDR2 SYDVKM. The CDR3 reads CASSSASAPSYNEQFF. The CDR3 DNA is TGTGCCAGCAGTTCAGCGAGCGCTCCCTCCTACAATGAGCAGTTCTTC.

The rearrangement joins TRBV5-4 to TRBJ1-4; 12 bases are shared with TRBD1. The CDR3 spans 18 residues. Looked up from germline, CDR1 is SGHNT and CDR2 is YYREEE (reference sequence). After removal of 4 bases from V and 0 bases from J, the junction contained 7 bases not matched to a gene. DNA for the CDR3: TGTGCCAGCAGCGCGGGACAGGGGGCCCTTTCAACTAATGAAAAACTGTTTTTT. Translated: CASSAGQGALSTNEKLFF.

The chain links TRBV2 to TRBJ2-7; maybe TRBD2 (5 bases). Germline CDR1 SNHLY, CDR2 FYNNEI. Trimming removed 6 bases from V and 5 bases from J, with 17 bases in between. The CDR3 is 14 residues long. The chain's CDR3 is CASSAGLVGNEQYF. Written as DNA, the CDR3 is TGTGCCAGCAGCGCCGGACTGGTTGGTAACGAGCAGTACTTC.

This chain connects TRBV18 to TRBJ1-4; D is perhaps TRBD1 (6 bases). The CDR3 totals 14 residues. V was shortened by 3 bases and J by 8 bases, with 13 bases between the two germline ends. Germline V gene data show CDR1 as KGHSH and CDR2 as LQKENI. The CDR3 sequence: CASSPPRGAEKLFF. The CDR3 nucleotides are TGTGCCAGCTCACCTCCCCGGGGGGCCGAAAAACTGTTTTTT.

The chain uses TRBV27 and TRBJ2-1; 8 bases are a match to TRBD2. CDR1 MNHEY and CDR2 SMNVEV come from the germline V gene (reference sequence). This CDR3 region has 12 residues. The V gene end was trimmed by 9 bases and the J gene end by 10 bases; junction bases not matched to a gene: 8. The CDR3 here is CASKSGRREQFF. For the CDR3, the DNA is TGTGCCAGTAAGAGCGGGAGACGCGAGCAGTTCTTC.

This chain connects TRBV2 to TRBJ2-7, with TRBD2 as a possible D gene (6 bases). This CDR3 is built from 15 residues. With 6 bases removed from V and 0 bases from J, the gap between germline ends came to 15 bases. The germline V gene has CDR1 SNHLY and CDR2 FYNNEI. CDR3 DNA: TGTGCCAGCAGGGGGACTTCTGCCAGCTCCTACGAGCAGTACTTC. It is translated as CASRGTSASSYEQYF. Full variable domain (remainder filled in from reference TRBV2 and TRBJ2-7): EPEVTQTPSHQVTQMGQEVILRCVPISNHLYFYWYRQILGQKVEFLVSFYNNEISEKSEIFDDQFSVERPDGSNFTLKIRSTKLEDSAMYFCASRGTSASSYEQYFGPGTRLTVT.

The V call is TRBV18, the J call TRBJ1-6; maybe TRBD1 (6 bases). The V end was cut by 5 bases, the J end by 5 bases, with 13 bases between. CDR3 length: 15 residues. The V gene's germline CDR1 is KGHSH and CDR2 LQKENI. The chain's CDR3 is CASSSTGPHNSPLHF. The CDR3 region has the DNA TGTGCCAGCTCATCGACAGGCCCCCATAATTCACCCCTCCACTTT.

This clone was detected a few times. The gene calls are TRBV7-9 and TRBJ2-1; the match to TRBD2 covers 13 bases. Germline-derived CDR1 and CDR2 are SEHNR and FQNEAQ (reference sequence). The CDR3 is made up of 15 amino acids. The J segment lost 8 bases and the V segment lost 4 bases, leaving 5 bases of the junction unmatched. The CDR3: CASSSRTSGRDEQFF. The CDR3 bases are TGTGCCAGCAGCTCCCGGACTAGCGGGAGAGATGAGCAGTTCTTC.

This chain connects TRBV18 to TRBJ2-7, with a tentative D call TRBD1 (5 bases). In germline, CDR1 is KGHSH, CDR2 LQKENI. Trimming cost V 3 bases and J 3 bases, with 15 bases left between them. The length of the CDR3 is 15 residues. Here the CDR3 reads CASSPAKGNLYEQYV. As DNA, the CDR3 is TGTGCCAGCTCACCCGCAAAGGGGAATCTCTACGAGCAGTACGTC.

This clone came up a few times. The chain combines TRBV28 with TRBJ1-4; TRBD1 might be the D (5 bases). The CDR3 consists of 13 residues. CDR1 is MDHEN and CDR2 is SYDVKM in the germline V gene. V lost 3 bases, J lost 4 bases, and 6 bases lay in between. The CDR3 region is CASSLGLNEKLFF. CDR3 DNA sequence: TGTGCCAGCAGTTTGGGGCTTAATGAAAAACTGTTTTTT.

The rearrangement links TRBV7-2 to TRBJ2-1; TRBD2 might be the D (5 bases). The CDR3 runs 15 residues. Germline V gives CDR1 SGHTA, CDR2 FQGNSA. Trimming shortened V by 1 base and J by 8 bases, and 15 bases separated the two germline ends. The CDR3 coding sequence is TGTGCCAGCAGCTTAGGAGGACCCGCCGGGGATGAGCAGTTCTTC. Translating gives CASSLGGPAGDEQFF.

The rearrangement uses TRBV9 and TRBJ2-7; 7 positions match TRBD2. CDR1 and CDR2 (germline): SGDLS, YYNGEE. There are 14 residues in the CDR3. V lost 0 bases and J lost 3; bases outside the gene matches: 3. The CDR3 is CASSVGRTSYEQYF. The CDR3 DNA follows: TGTGCCAGCAGCGTAGGGCGGACTAGCTACGAGCAGTACTTC.

The V call is TRBV11-2, the J call TRBJ2-4, with unresolved D. Germline-derived CDR1 and CDR2 are SGHAT and FQNNGV. The CDR3 has 14 residues. V lost 7 bases, J lost 3 bases, and 13 bases lay in between. In DNA form, the CDR3 reads TGTGCCAGCACCCCCCTAGAAGTCAAAAACATTCAGTACTTC. Its translation: CASTPLEVKNIQYF.

The chain combines TRBV11-3 with TRBJ2-2, with 11 bases that match TRBD2. This CDR3 contains 16 residues. V shed 4 bases and J 4 bases; nucleotides not matched to a gene: 5. CDR1 and CDR2 (germline): SGHNT, YENEEA. The CDR3 protein is CASSSLAGVSTGELFF. The CDR3, as DNA: TGTGCCAGCAGCTCACTAGCGGGAGTAAGCACCGGGGAGCTGTTTTTT.

This chain joins TRBV27 and TRBJ1-1, with D tentatively TRBD1 (5 bases). Trimming removed 1 base from V and 7 bases from J, with 13 bases in between. The CDR3 consists of 14 residues. Germline V CDR1 and CDR2: MNHEY, SMNVEV (reference sequence). CDR3 sequence (DNA): TGTGCCAGCAGTTTATTAAGGGGTGCCGTTGAAGCTTTCTTT. Its protein is CASSLLRGAVEAFF.

V gene TRBV14 combines with J gene TRBJ1-1, with D perhaps TRBD1 (6 bases). There are 13 residues in the CDR3. Between the trimmed V and J ends, which lost 4 bases and 4 bases, there was a span of 10 bases. The germline CDR1 and CDR2 sequences are SGHDN and FVKESK. Here the CDR3 reads CASSPQGTTEAFF. CDR3 in DNA: TGTGCCAGCAGCCCGCAGGGGACCACTGAAGCTTTCTTT.

The chain joins TRBV4-1 to TRBJ1-5; the D gene is possibly TRBD1 (5 bases). V was clipped by 2 bases and J by 7 bases, with 15 bases between them. The length of the CDR3 is 15 residues. CDR1 and CDR2 from the germline V gene are MGHRA and YSYEKL. Here the CDR3 reads CASSQIAGVSQPQHF. The DNA for the CDR3 is TGCGCCAGCAGCCAAATAGCGGGGGTAAGCCAGCCCCAGCATTTT.